This T cell receptor beta chain was found in a study of naive and memory T cell subsets. Findings and limits, study-wide: Naive repertoires, especially CD8, held a few larger clonotypes, possibly memory cells re-expressing CD45RA.

On this clonotype itself: Its antigen is still unknown.

This CDR3 is built from 14 residues. Germline V gene data show CDR1 as KGHDR and CDR2 as SFDVKD. After removal of 10 bases from V and 2 bases from J, the junction contained 6 bases not matched to a gene. The beta constant-region primer was an equimolar mix of two oligonucleotides covering TRBC1 and TRBC2. Nested alpha and beta constant-region primers with the SP2 primer drove four PCR rounds on ligated cDNA. TCRdb reprocessed the UMI-ligation and nested PCR reads via MiXCR and lists one record per CDR3 protein. The sample has more than 95,000 distinct CDR3 sequences; roughly 14% are singletons. The sequence came from a human donor in good health. V and J are TRBV24-1 and TRBJ1-5; 8 bases fit TRBD1. The sample taken for sequencing was naive CD8+ T cells from blood. The chain's CDR3 is CATSPGQGNQPQHF. The CDR3 DNA sequence: TGTGCCACTTCACCGGGACAGGGCAATCAGCCCCAGCATTTT.